These 2 T cell receptor beta chains share one sample of origin, sequenced in a study of blood T cells in healthy people across ages. A second PCR of roughly 7 to 11 cycles used a sample-barcoded 5' primer and a J-beta primer mix. One entry per CDR3 protein, called by TCRdb with MiXCR from the 5' RACE reads. The sample holds more than 500,000 distinct CDR3 sequences, about 27% seen once. The data were also submitted as part of a second study, on T cells of mothers and their children.

Sequences were obtained from blood. The receptors originated from a boy between 2 and 10 years old in good health.

In its sample, this clonotype was seen a few times. V usage is TRBV19 and J usage is TRBJ2-5; TRBD1 is a possible D gene (5 bases). Trimming left V 3 bases short and J 2 bases short, with 16 bases between. The germline V gene has CDR1 LNHDA and CDR2 SQIVND (reference sequence). This CDR3 is 16 amino acids long. The CDR3 nucleotides read TGTGCCAGTAGTATGACAGTAATCGGGCGGCAAGAGACCCAGTACTTC. It translates to CASSMTVIGRQETQYF.

This clonotype was observed a few times. The gene calls are TRBV29-1 and TRBJ2-1; D might be TRBD2 (5 bases). Germline CDR1 is SQVTM and CDR2 is ANQGSEA. Trimming cost V 5 bases and J 0 bases, with 14 bases left between them. This CDR3 has 15 residues. The DNA of the CDR3 is TGCAGCGTTAACCGAGGGAGCGGCTCCTACAATGAGCAGTTCTTC. Amino acid sequence: CSVNRGSGSYNEQFF.